Presented here are 19 T cell receptor beta chains from one specimen sequenced in a study of T cell responses to AZD1222 COVID-19 vaccine. Clones were read by immunoSEQ multiplex PCR, and TCRdb kept only the in-frame ones, dropping some. The data show some 150,000 clones, more than 85% seen once. Sequenced here: peripheral blood, sampled on day 0 of AZD1222 vaccination. Source of these receptors: an adult in good health.

The chain carries TRBV2 and TRBJ2-2; D remains unclear. Germline V gives CDR1 SNHLY, CDR2 FYNNEI. Trimming removed 5 bases at V and 2 bases at J, with 9 bases between. There are 14 residues in the CDR3. CDR3 sequence reads: CASSPRLNTGELFF. The CDR3 DNA is TGTGCCAGCAGTCCTCGACTTAACACCGGGGAGCTGTTTTTT.

This chain connects TRBV5-1 to TRBJ1-1; D unclear. Trimming stripped 0 bases from V and 0 bases from J, with 6 bases between. This CDR3 has 14 amino acids. The germline V gene has CDR1 SGHRS and CDR2 YFSETQ. CDR3 in DNA: TGCGCCAGCAGCTTGGGCACCCTGAACACTGAAGCTTTCTTT. Translation: CASSLGTLNTEAFF.

The V gene is TRBV19, the J gene TRBJ1-3; no reliable D call. V was trimmed by 4 bases and J by 6 bases, leaving 10 bases between them. CDR3 size: 13 residues. Germline CDR1 LNHDA, CDR2 SQIVND (reference sequence). The CDR3: CASSTGIENTIYF. CDR3 DNA: TGTGCCAGTAGTACCGGGATCGAAAACACCATATATTTT.

V and J are TRBV28 and TRBJ2-7; D unresolved. With 6 bases removed from V and 4 bases from J, the gap between germline ends came to 4 bases. The CDR3 is 10 residues long. Germline CDR1 is MDHEN and CDR2 is SYDVKM. For the CDR3, the DNA is TGTGCCAGCAGCCGTTACGAGCAGTACTTC. This gives the protein CASSRYEQYF.

CDR3 protein: CASREGQEKLFF. The CDR3 DNA sequence: TGTGCCAGCCGGGAAGGGCAAGAAAAACTGTTTTTT. This chain connects TRBV28 to TRBJ1-4, with D uncertain. Deletions cut 8 bases from V and 8 bases from J, with 12 bases between. The CDR3 has 12 amino acids. Germline lookup yields CDR1 MDHEN and CDR2 SYDVKM.

The chain joins TRBV13 to TRBJ1-3; a possible D gene is TRBD1 (6 bases). The CDR3 extends over 16 amino acids. Germline CDR1 and CDR2: PRHDT and FYEKMQ (reference sequence). Deletions cut 3 bases from V and 2 bases from J, with 14 bases between. The CDR3 region has the DNA TGTGCCAGCAGCTTGACGACAGGCCCCACTGGAAACACCATATATTTT. Its translation: CASSLTTGPTGNTIYF.

DNA of the CDR3: TGTGCCAGTAGTATAGGAGGGAAGGGCTTATCAAATCAGCCCCAGCATTTT. Amino acid sequence: CASSIGGKGLSNQPQHF. V gene TRBV19 combines with J gene TRBJ1-5; D remains unclear. V lost 1 base, J lost 4 bases, and 17 bases lay in between. CDR1 and CDR2 (germline): LNHDA, SQIVND (reference sequence). This CDR3 spans 17 amino acids.

The chain joins TRBV21-1 to TRBJ2-7. TRBV21-1 is an annotated pseudogene. This CDR3 region has 18 residues. DNA of the CDR3: TGTGCCAGCAGCAGTTACAAGAAAATCTACCGGACCACCTACGAGCAGTACTTC. This encodes CASSSYKKIYRTTYEQYF.

Comments on this clone: The same CDR3 can be traced to other DNA sequences in this sample. The chain combines TRBV30 with TRBJ1-2; D is unresolved. CDR1 is GTSNPN and CDR2 is SVGIG in the germline V gene (reference sequence). V lost 2 bases and J lost 2, with 6 bases in between. The CDR3 extends over 12 amino acids. CDR3 sequence: CAWSRANYGYTF. The CDR3 bases are TGTGCCTGGAGTCGGGCCAACTATGGCTACACCTTC.

The rearrangement uses TRBV7-9 and TRBJ1-2; the match to TRBD1 covers 7 bases. V dropped 4 bases and J dropped 0; count of bases not matched to a gene: 8. The CDR3 covers 16 residues. Germline values: CDR1 SEHNR, CDR2 FQNEAQ (reference sequence). The CDR3 nucleotides read TGTGCCAGCAGCTCATATGGACAGGCCACTAACTATGGCTACACCTTC. Translating it yields CASSSYGQATNYGYTF.

V and J are TRBV7-2 and TRBJ1-2, with D uncertain. V was clipped by 3 bases and J by 7 bases, with 9 bases between them. Germline-derived CDR1 and CDR2 are SGHTA and FQGNSA. This CDR3 region has 12 residues. The CDR3 nucleotides are TGTGCCAGCAGCTTTACGGGTACTGGCTACACCTTC. Its translation: CASSFTGTGYTF. The variable domain in full, completed from reference TRBV7-2 and TRBJ1-2, reads GAGVSQSPSNKVTEKGKDVELRCDPISGHTALYWYRQSLGQGLEFLIYFQGNSAPDKSGLPSDRFSAERTGGSVSTLTIQRTQQEDSAVYLCASSFTGTGYTFGSGTRLTVV.

The rearrangement uses TRBV11-3 and TRBJ1-1; D remains unclear. This CDR3 is 14 amino acids long. Germline V CDR1 and CDR2: SGHNT, YENEEA. Trimming left V 1 base short and J 4 bases short, with 10 bases between. CDR3 sequence reads: CASSLGGRTTEAFF. CDR3 coding DNA: TGTGCCAGCAGCTTAGGTGGTCGAACCACTGAAGCTTTCTTT.

The sample holds one count of this clone. The gene calls are TRBV19 and TRBJ1-2, with unresolved D. Trimming left V 7 bases short and J 2 bases short, with 17 bases between. CDR1 and CDR2 from the germline V gene are LNHDA and SQIVND (reference sequence). This CDR3 is built from 15 residues. The CDR3 bases are TGTGCCAGTACCGGCGGTCCCCGGGGAAACTATGGCTACACCTTC. It codes for CASTGGPRGNYGYTF.

This chain joins TRBV3-1 (or the pseudogene TRBV3-2) and TRBJ2-5; D gene uncertain. CDR1 and CDR2 (germline): LGHDT, YNNKEL (reference sequence). The CDR3 extends over 18 amino acids. V was cut by 1 base and J by 3 bases, with 21 bases left in between. The CDR3 DNA follows: TGTGCCAGCAGCCAAGCCCCCCGACGTGTGGGTGGGGAAGAGACCCAGTACTTC. Encoded protein: CASSQAPRRVGGEETQYF.

The V gene is TRBV28, the J gene TRBJ1-5, with TRBD1 matching 8 bases. V dropped 4 bases and J dropped 6; count of bases not matched to a gene: 5. Germline V gene lookup returns CDR1 MDHEN and CDR2 SYDVKM. The CDR3 is 14 residues long. The CDR3 DNA follows: TGTGCCAGCAGTTCAACGACAGGGGCTCAGCCCCAGCATTTT. Translating it yields CASSSTTGAQPQHF.

This chain links TRBV4-1 with TRBJ1-5; a possible D gene is TRBD1 (5 bases). The CDR3 loop spans 15 amino acids. The germline V gene encodes CDR1 MGHRA and CDR2 YSYEKL. V shed 2 bases and J shed 4 bases, with 12 bases lying between them. The CDR3 protein is CASSQTRGPNQPQHF. CDR3 DNA sequence: TGCGCCAGCAGCCAAACAAGGGGTCCAAATCAGCCCCAGCATTTT.

The chain uses TRBV19 and TRBJ1-2; no clear D gene. CDR3 length equals 15 residues. Germline assignment: CDR1 LNHDA and CDR2 SQIVND (reference sequence). Trimming stripped 2 bases from V and 2 bases from J, with 12 bases between. CDR3 region: CASSISGPLNYGYTF. In nucleotides, the CDR3 is TGTGCCAGTAGTATATCTGGGCCCCTGAACTATGGCTACACCTTC.

The rearrangement joins TRBV19 to TRBJ2-3; 11 positions match TRBD2. Germline CDR1 is LNHDA and CDR2 is SQIVND (reference sequence). V lost 6 bases to trimming and J lost 5 bases; unmatched junction nucleotides: 10. This CDR3 comprises 16 residues. CDR3 amino acids: CASRTGSGGAEDTQYF. The CDR3 DNA follows: TGTGCCAGTAGGACAGGTAGCGGGGGGGCCGAAGATACGCAGTATTTT.

J is TRBJ2-7 and V is TRBV2; 9 nucleotides agree with TRBD1. Germline loops: CDR1 SNHLY, CDR2 FYNNEI. The CDR3 sequence is 14 residues long. J gave up 3 bases and V 6 bases, and 6 bases lay outside the gene matches. CDR3 nucleotides: TGTGCCAGCAGCGAACCGGGACAGGGCTACGAGCAGTACTTC. This gives the protein CASSEPGQGYEQYF.